What follows describes a single T cell receptor (beta chain). The data were obtained in a study of cytomegalovirus exposure and HLA in healthy donors. V was trimmed by 4 bases and J by 4 bases, leaving 13 bases between them. Germline V gives CDR1 MDHEN, CDR2 SYDVKM. The CDR3 runs 15 residues. PCR employed 60 Vbeta and 13 Jbeta primers. Clones were sequenced by immunoSEQ multiplex PCR, and TCRdb holds only the in-frame ones, with some missing. The top ten hold 1% of the sample, which has some 130,000 clones, over 60% seen once. This sequence originates from a human donor in good health. V gene TRBV28 combines with J gene TRBJ1-4, with D possibly matching TRBD1 (6 bases). Material for sequencing was PBMCs. The CDR3 nucleotides read TGTGCCAGCAGTTATTCAGGGGCGGTTAATGAAAAACTGTTTTTT. Encoded protein: CASSYSGAVNEKLFF. Combining the CDR3 with reference TRBV28 and TRBJ1-4 gives the whole variable domain DVKVTQSSRYLVKRTGEKVFLECVQDMDHENMFWYRQDPGLGLRLIYFSYDVKMKEKGDIPEGYSVSREKKERFSLILESASTNQTSMYLCASSYSGAVNEKLFFGSGTQLSVL.